Listed here is a single T cell receptor (beta chain). The antigen remains undetermined. Additional DNA sequences in this sample encode the identical CDR3. The repertoire was sequenced with immunoSEQ multiplex PCR; TCRdb's copy has only in-frame clones and lacks some. The profile shows around 1,100,000 clones, roughly 77% of them singletons. This sample was included in a study of shared clonotypes between healthy human individuals. Study results and caveats: Researchers sampled only blood; tissue repertoires likely differ. Rarefaction indicated that sorted-subset sequencing remained incomplete although depth was large. Few donors limited the genetic and exposure-history diversity represented.

V was trimmed by 1 base and J by 3 bases, leaving 9 bases between them. The CDR3 consists of 14 residues. Germline V gene lookup returns CDR1 SEHNR and CDR2 FQNEAQ (reference sequence). The source of this sequence is a young man in good health. Some clones in this sample may be carry-over from other donors' samples. The sequencing input was memory CD4+ T cells from PBMCs. The subset denotes: CD45RA-negative fraction. The rearrangement links TRBV7-9 to TRBJ1-1; a possible D gene is TRBD1 (6 bases). As DNA, the CDR3 is TGTGCCAGCAGCTTAGTAGGGGGGGACACTGAAGCTTTCTTT. Translation: CASSLVGGDTEAFF.